This T cell receptor (beta chain) was identified in a study of blood T cell repertoires in COVID-19. Study overall: The United States, Italy and Spain provided the acute and convalescent COVID-19 samples. T cells, B-cell-depleted T cells, or PBMCs supplied cDNA or gDNA.

V was clipped by 2 bases and J by 5 bases; unmatched bases: 6. The CDR3 totals 15 residues. From germline, CDR1 is MDHEN and CDR2 SYDVKM. As originally analysed: Scientists estimated how many nucleated cells there were by amplifying reference gene primers. Measured with immunoSEQ multiplex PCR; TCRdb has only the in-frame clones, and not every one. From that table come the V and J calls and clone size; the DNA was used to work out D and trimming. The sample consists of 30,000 to 40,000 clones, roughly 77% of them appearing once. Sequenced sample: peripheral blood. The clonotype was recovered from an elderly man with active or convalescent COVID-19. The chain links TRBV28 to TRBJ2-7; 10 bases agree with TRBD2. The CDR3 region is CASSLGASGSHEQYF. The CDR3 coding sequence is TGTGCCAGCAGTTTAGGTGCTAGCGGGAGTCACGAGCAGTACTTC.